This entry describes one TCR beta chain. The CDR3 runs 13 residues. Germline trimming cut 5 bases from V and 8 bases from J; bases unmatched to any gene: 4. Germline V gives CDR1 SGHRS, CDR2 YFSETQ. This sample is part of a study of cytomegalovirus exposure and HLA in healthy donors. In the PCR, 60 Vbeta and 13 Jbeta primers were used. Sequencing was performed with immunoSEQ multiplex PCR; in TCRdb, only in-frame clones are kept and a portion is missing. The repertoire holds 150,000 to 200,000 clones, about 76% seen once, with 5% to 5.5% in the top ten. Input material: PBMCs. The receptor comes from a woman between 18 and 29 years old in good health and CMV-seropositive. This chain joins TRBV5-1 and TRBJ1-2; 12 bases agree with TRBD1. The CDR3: CASSPGQGAGYTF. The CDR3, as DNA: TGCGCCAGCAGTCCGGGACAGGGGGCGGGCTACACCTTC.